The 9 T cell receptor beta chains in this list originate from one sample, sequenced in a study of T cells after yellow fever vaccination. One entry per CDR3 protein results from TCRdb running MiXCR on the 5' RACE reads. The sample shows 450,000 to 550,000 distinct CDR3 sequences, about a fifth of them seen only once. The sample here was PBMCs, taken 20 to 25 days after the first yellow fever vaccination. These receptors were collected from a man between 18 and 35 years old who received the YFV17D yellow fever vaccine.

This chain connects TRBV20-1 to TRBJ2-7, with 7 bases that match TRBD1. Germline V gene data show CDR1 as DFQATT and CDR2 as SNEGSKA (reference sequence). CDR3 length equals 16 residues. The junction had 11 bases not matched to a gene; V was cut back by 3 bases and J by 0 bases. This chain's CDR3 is CSASRRDSRSSYEQYV. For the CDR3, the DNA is TGCAGTGCTAGCCGCCGGGACAGTCGAAGCTCCTACGAGCAGTACGTC.

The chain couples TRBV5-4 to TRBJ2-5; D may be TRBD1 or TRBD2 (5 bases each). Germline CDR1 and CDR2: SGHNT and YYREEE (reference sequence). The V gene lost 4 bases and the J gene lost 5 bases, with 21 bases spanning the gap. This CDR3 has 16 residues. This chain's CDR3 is CASSGKGAGELETQYF. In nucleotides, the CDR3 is TGTGCCAGCAGCGGGAAAGGGGCGGGCGAACTTGAGACCCAGTACTTC.

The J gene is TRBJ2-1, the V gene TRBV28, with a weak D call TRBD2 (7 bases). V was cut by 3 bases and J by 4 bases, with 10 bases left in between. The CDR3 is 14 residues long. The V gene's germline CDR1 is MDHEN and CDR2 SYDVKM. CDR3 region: CASSFRGAYNEQFF. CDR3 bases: TGTGCCAGCAGTTTTCGGGGGGCGTACAATGAGCAGTTCTTC.

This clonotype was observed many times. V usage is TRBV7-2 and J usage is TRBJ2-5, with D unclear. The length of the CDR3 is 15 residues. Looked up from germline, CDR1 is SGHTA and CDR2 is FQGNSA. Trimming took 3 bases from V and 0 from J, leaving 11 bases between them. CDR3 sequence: CASSFAAIYQETQYF. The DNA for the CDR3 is TGTGCCAGCAGCTTTGCGGCTATTTACCAAGAGACCCAGTACTTC.

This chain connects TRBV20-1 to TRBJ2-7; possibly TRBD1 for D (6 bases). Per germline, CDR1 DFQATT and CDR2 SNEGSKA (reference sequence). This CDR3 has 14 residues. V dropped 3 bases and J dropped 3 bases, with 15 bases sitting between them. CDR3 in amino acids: CSAREGQYIYEQYF. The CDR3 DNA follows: TGCAGTGCTAGGGAAGGACAGTATATCTACGAGCAGTACTTC.

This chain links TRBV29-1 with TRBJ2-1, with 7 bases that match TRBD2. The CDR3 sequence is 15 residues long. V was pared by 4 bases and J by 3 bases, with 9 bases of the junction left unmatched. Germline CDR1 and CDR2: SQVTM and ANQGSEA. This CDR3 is CSVGEGKRGYNEQFF. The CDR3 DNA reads TGCAGCGTTGGAGAGGGCAAGCGGGGCTACAATGAGCAGTTCTTC.

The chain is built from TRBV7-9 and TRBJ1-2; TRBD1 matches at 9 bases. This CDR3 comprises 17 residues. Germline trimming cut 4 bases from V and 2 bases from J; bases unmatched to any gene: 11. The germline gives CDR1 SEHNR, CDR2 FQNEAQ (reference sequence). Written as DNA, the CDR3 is TGTGCCAGCAGCTCAAATCCTGACAGGGGGGGCAACTATGGCTACACCTTC. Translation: CASSSNPDRGGNYGYTF.

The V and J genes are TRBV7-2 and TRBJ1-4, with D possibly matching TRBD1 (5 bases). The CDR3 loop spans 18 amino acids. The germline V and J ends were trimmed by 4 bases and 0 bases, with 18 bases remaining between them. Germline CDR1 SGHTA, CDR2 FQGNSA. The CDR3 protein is CASSSAGRGVATNEKLFF. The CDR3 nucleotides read TGTGCCAGCAGCTCAGCCGGGAGGGGAGTGGCAACTAATGAAAAACTGTTTTTT.

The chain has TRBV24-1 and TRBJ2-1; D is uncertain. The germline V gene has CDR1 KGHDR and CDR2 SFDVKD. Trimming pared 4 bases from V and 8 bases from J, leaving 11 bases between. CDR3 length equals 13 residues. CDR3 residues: CATSDYRADEQFF. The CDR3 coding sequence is TGTGCCACCAGTGACTACCGGGCCGATGAGCAGTTCTTC.